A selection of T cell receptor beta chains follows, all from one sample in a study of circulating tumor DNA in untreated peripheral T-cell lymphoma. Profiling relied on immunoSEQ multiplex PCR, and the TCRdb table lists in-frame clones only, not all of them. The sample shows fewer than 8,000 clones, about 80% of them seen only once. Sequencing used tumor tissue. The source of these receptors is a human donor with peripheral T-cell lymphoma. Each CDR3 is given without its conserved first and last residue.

CDR3 protein: ASSYSKGTDNEKLF
V gene: TRBV6-8
J gene: TRBJ1-4

CDR3 protein: ASSINQETQY
V gene: TRBV19
J gene: TRBJ2-5

CDR3 protein: ASTRRKGRGHVGEQY
V gene: TRBV10-2
J gene: TRBJ2-7

CDR3 protein: ASSFGSSRSYGYT
V gene: TRBV28
J gene: TRBJ1-2

CDR3 protein: ASSFGTGTRTLRYGYT
V gene: TRBV7-7
J gene: TRBJ1-2

CDR3 protein: ASSLTGSGSPLH
V gene: TRBV2
J gene: TRBJ1-6

CDR3 protein: ASSLGILGASETQY
V gene: TRBV7-7
J gene: TRBJ2-5

CDR3 protein: ASNSLAGLSGQY
V gene: TRBV9
J gene: TRBJ2-7

CDR3 protein: ASNYGKTAAAYEQY
V gene: TRBV6-8
J gene: TRBJ2-7

CDR3 protein: ASSSTGEGHTEAF
V gene: TRBV5-1
J gene: TRBJ1-1

CDR3 protein: SVASGLGTAGNTIY
V gene: TRBV29-1
J gene: TRBJ1-3

CDR3 protein: ASSPGQPNYGYT
V gene: TRBV11-3
J gene: TRBJ1-2

CDR3 protein: ASSISGRGFSNQPQH
V gene: TRBV19
J gene: TRBJ1-5

CDR3 protein: ASSYGKIAIGELF
V gene: TRBV6-8
J gene: TRBJ2-2

CDR3 protein: ASSPRGGRDNSPFH
V gene: TRBV18
J gene: TRBJ1-6